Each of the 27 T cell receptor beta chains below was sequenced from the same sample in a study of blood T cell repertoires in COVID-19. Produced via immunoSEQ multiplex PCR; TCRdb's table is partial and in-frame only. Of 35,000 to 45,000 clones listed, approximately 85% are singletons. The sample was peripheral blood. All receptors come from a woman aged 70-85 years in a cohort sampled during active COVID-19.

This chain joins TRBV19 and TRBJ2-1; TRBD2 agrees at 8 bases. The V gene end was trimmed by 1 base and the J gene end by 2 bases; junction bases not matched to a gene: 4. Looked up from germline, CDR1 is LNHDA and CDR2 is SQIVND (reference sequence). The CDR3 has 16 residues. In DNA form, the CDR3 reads TGTGCCAGTAGTATAGGGCTAGCGGGCGCCTACAATGAGCAGTTCTTC. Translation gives CASSIGLAGAYNEQFF.

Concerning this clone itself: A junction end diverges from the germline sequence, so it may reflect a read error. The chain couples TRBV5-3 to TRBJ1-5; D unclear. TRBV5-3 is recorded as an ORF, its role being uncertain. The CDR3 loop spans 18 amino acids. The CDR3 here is CAKSGGSLLPKGNQPQHF. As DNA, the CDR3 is TGTGCCAAAAGCGGCGGGTCTCTCCTTCCTAAGGGCAATCAGCCCCAGCATTTT.

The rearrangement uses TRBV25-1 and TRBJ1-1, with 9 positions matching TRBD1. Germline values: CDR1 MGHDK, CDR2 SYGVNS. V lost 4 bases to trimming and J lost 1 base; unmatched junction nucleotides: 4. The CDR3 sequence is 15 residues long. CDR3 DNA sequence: TGTGCCAGCAGTGGGGCGGGACAGGGGAACACTGAAGCTTTCTTT. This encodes CASSGAGQGNTEAFF.

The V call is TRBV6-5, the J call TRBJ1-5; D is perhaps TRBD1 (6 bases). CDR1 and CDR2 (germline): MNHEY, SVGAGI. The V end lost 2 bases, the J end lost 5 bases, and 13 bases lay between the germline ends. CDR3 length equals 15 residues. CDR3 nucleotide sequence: TGTGCCAGCAGTTACGGAGGACAGCATGATCAGCCCCAGCATTTT. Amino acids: CASSYGGQHDQPQHF.

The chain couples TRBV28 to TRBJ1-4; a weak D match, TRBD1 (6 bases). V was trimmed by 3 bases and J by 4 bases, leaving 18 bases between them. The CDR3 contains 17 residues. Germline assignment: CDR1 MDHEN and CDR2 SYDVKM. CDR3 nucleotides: TGTGCCAGCAGTTTGGGCCCTCGGGGGGGCTTTAATGAAAAACTGTTTTTT. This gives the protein CASSLGPRGGFNEKLFF.

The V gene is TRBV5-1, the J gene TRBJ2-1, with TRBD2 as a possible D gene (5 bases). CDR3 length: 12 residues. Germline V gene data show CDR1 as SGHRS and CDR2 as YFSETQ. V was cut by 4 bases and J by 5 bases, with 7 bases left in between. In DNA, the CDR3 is TGCGCCAGCAGCGAAGCGGACAATGAGCAGTTCTTC. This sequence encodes CASSEADNEQFF.

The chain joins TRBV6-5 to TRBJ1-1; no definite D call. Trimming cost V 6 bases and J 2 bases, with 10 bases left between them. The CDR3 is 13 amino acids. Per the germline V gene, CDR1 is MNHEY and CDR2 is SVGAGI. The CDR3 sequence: CASSLSTNTEAFF. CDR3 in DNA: TGTGCCAGCAGCCTCTCAACTAACACTGAAGCTTTCTTT.

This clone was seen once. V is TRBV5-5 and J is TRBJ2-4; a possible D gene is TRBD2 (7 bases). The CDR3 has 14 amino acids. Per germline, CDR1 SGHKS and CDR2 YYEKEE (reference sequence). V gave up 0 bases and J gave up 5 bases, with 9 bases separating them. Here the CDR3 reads CASSLVGGENIQYF. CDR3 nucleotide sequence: TGTGCCAGCAGCTTGGTAGGGGGGGAAAACATTCAGTACTTC.

The CDR3 DNA is TGTGCCATCAGTGAGTACGCGGGCTCTGGGGCCAACGTCCTGACTTTC. It is translated as CAISEYAGSGANVLTF. The J gene is TRBJ2-6, the V gene TRBV10-3, with D possibly being TRBD2 (5 bases). This CDR3 is built from 16 residues. Per the germline V gene, CDR1 is ENHRY and CDR2 is SYGVKD. V shed 1 base and J shed 0 bases, with 7 bases lying between them.

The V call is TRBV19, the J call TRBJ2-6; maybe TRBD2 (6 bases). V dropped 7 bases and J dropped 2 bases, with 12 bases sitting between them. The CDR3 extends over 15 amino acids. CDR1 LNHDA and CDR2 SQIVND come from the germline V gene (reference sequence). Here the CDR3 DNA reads TGTGCCAGTACCTCATGGGGGGCTGGGGCCAACGTCCTGACTTTC. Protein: CASTSWGAGANVLTF.

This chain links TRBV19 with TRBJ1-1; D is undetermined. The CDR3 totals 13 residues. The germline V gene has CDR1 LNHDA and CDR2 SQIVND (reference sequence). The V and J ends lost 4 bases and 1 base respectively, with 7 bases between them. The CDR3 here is CASSTFRNTEAFF. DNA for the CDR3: TGTGCCAGTAGTACCTTTAGGAACACTGAAGCTTTCTTT. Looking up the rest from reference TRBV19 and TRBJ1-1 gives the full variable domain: DGGITQSPKYLFRKEGQNVTLSCEQNLNHDAMYWYRQDPGQGLRLIYYSQIVNDFQKGDIAEGYSVSREKKESFPLTVTSAQKNPTAFYLCASSTFRNTEAFFGQGTRLTVV.

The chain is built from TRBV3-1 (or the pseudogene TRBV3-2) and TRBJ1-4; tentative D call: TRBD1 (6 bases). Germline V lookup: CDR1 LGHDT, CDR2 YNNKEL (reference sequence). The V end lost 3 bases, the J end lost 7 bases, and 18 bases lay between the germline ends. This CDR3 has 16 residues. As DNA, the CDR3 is TGTGCCAGCAGCCATTTGGCTCGGGGGGCCCCTGAAAAACTGTTTTTT. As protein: CASSHLARGAPEKLFF.

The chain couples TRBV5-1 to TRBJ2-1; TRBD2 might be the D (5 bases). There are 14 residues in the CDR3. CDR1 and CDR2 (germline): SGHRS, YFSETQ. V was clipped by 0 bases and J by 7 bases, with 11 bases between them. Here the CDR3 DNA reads TGCGCCAGCAGCTTGGGACCGACGGGGAATGAGCAGTTCTTC. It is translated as CASSLGPTGNEQFF. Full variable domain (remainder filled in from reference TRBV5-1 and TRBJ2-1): KAGVTQTPRYLIKTRGQQVTLSCSPISGHRSVSWYQQTPGQGLQFLFEYFSETQRNKGNFPGRFSGRQFSNSRSEMNVSTLELGDSALYLCASSLGPTGNEQFFGPGTRLTVL.

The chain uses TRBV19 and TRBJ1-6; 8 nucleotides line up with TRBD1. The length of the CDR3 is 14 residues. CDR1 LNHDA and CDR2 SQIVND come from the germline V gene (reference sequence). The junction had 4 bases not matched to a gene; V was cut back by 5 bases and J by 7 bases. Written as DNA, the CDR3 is TGTGCCAGTAGTCGGGACAGGACAAATTCACCCCTCCACTTT. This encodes CASSRDRTNSPLHF.

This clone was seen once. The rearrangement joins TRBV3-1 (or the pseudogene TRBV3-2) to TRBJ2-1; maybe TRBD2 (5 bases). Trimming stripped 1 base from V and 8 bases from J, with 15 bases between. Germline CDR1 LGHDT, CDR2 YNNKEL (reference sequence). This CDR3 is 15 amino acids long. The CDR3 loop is CASSQVLAPRYEQFF. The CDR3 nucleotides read TGTGCCAGCAGCCAAGTGCTAGCCCCTAGGTATGAGCAGTTCTTC.

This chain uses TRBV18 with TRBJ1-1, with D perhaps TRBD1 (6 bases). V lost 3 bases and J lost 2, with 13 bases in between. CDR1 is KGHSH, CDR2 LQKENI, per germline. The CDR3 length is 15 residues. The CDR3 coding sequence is TGTGCCAGCTCACCTAAACGACAGGTTAACACTGAAGCTTTCTTT. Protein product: CASSPKRQVNTEAFF.

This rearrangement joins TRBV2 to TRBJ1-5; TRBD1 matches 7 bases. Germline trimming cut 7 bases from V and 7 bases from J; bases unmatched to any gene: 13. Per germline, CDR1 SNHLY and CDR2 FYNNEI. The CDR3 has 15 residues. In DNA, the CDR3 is TGTGCCAGCAACGAATTAACAGGGGTTGGGCAGCCCCAGCATTTT. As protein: CASNELTGVGQPQHF.

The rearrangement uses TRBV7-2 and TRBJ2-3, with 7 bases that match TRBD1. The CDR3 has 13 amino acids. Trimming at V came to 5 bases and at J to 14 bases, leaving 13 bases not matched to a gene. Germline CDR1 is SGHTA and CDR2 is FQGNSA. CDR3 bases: TGTGCCAGCAGCGAGCCCCCGGGACAGAGACGGTATTTT. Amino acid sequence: CASSEPPGQRRYF.

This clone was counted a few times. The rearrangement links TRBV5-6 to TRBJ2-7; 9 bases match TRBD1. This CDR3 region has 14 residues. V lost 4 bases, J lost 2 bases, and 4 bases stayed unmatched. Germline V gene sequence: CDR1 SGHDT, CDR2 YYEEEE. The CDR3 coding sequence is TGTGCCAGCAGCCCGACAGGGGGTGCCTACGAGCAGTACTTC. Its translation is CASSPTGGAYEQYF.

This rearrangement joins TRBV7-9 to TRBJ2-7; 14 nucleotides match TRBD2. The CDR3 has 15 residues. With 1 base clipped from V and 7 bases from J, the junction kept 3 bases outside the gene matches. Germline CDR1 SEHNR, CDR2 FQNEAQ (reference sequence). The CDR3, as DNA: TGTGCCAGCAGCTTAGGGGGACTAGCGGGAGAAGAGCAGTACTTC. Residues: CASSLGGLAGEEQYF.

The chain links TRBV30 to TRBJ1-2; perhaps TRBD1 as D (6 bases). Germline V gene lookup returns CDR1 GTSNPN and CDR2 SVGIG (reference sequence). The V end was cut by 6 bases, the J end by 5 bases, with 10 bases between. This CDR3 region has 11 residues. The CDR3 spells CACAGEYGYTF. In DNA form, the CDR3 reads TGTGCCTGCGCAGGGGAATATGGCTACACCTTC.

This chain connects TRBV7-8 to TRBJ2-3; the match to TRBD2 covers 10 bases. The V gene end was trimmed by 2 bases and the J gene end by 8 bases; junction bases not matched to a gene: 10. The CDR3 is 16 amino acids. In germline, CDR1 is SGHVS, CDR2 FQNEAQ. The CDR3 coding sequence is TGTGCCAGCAGCTTAACGATAGCGGGAGGTTCCCGTACGCAGTATTTT. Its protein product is CASSLTIAGGSRTQYF.

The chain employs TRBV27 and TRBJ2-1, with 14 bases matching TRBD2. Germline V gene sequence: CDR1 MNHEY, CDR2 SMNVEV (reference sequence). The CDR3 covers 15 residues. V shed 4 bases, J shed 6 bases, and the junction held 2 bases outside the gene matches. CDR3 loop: CASSSGTSGSNEQFF. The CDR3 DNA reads TGTGCCAGCAGTTCCGGGACTAGCGGGAGCAATGAGCAGTTCTTC.

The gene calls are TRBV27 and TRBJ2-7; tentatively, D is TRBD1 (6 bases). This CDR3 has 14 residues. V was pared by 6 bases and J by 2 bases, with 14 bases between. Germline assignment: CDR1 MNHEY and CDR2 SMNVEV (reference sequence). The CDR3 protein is CASRLVRTAYEQYF. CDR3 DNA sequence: TGTGCCAGCAGACTCGTAAGGACAGCCTACGAGCAGTACTTC.

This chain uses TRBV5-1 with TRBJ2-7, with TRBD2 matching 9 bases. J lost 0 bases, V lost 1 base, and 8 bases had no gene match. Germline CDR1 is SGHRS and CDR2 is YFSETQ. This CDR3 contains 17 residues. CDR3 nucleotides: TGCGCCAGCAGCTTGCCGAAAGCGGGGGGAAGCTCCTACGAGCAGTACTTC. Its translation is CASSLPKAGGSSYEQYF.

The CDR3 DNA reads as TGTGCCAGCAGCCCCCCAGGACTAGCGGGGACCGGGGAGCTGTTTTTT. This gives the protein CASSPPGLAGTGELFF. V gene TRBV11-3 combines with J gene TRBJ2-2; TRBD2 matches at 12 bases. The germline V gene encodes CDR1 SGHNT and CDR2 YENEEA. After removal of 5 bases from V and 5 bases from J, the junction contained 6 bases not matched to a gene. The CDR3 has 16 residues. Based on the CDR3 plus reference TRBV11-3 and TRBJ2-2, the full variable domain is EAGVVQSPRYKIIEKKQPVAFWCNPISGHNTLYWYLQNLGQGPELLIRYENEEAVDDSQLPKDRFSAERLKGVDSTLKIQPAELGDSAVYLCASSPPGLAGTGELFFGEGSRLTVL.

CDR3 DNA: TGCGCCAGCAGCTTGGCCGAGCGGGAGGGCCACGAGCAGTACTTC. As protein: CASSLAEREGHEQYF. This chain connects TRBV5-1 to TRBJ2-7, with 10 bases that match TRBD2. Germline CDR1 is SGHRS and CDR2 is YFSETQ. The CDR3 consists of 15 residues. Trimming at V came to 0 bases and at J to 5 bases, leaving 5 bases not matched to a gene.